Each of the 29 T cell receptor beta chains below was sequenced from the same sample in a study of T cells expressing NK-cell markers. Each CDR3 protein gets one entry in TCRdb, which reprocessed the 5' RACE reads and gives no DNA. The sample holds roughly 350,000 distinct CDR3 sequences. Input material: blood T cells: a sorted CD56 or NKG2C T cell subset, CD4+ or CD8+ T cells, or bulk PBMC T cells (not recorded which). The receptors come from a man aged 18-70 years in good health.

The rearrangement links TRBV7-6 to TRBJ2-1; the TCRdb D gene call, TRBD2, has no DNA to confirm it. Germline CDR1 and CDR2: SGHVS and FNYEAQ. The CDR3 covers 16 residues. CDR3 loop: CASSRTSGSSYNEQFF.

The chain uses TRBV9 and TRBJ1-2; no DNA is available, so the TRBD1 call from TCRdb remains unchecked. The CDR3 contains 12 residues. Germline V lookup: CDR1 SGDLS, CDR2 YYNGEE. This chain's CDR3 is CASSTPGEGYTF. Based on the CDR3 plus reference TRBV9 and TRBJ1-2, the full variable domain is DSGVTQTPKHLITATGQRVTLRCSPRSGDLSVYWYQQSLDQGLQFLIQYYNGEERAKGNILERFSAQQFPDLHSELNLSSLELGDSALYFCASSTPGEGYTFGSGTRLTVV.

The chain links TRBV10-3 to TRBJ2-5. CDR1 is ENHRY, CDR2 SYGVKD, per germline. The length of the CDR3 is 13 residues. The CDR3 here is CAISESREGTQYF.

This chain connects TRBV27 to TRBJ2-5; TCRdb designates TRBD1, a call that cannot be tested without DNA. Germline V gene lookup returns CDR1 MNHEY and CDR2 SMNVEV (reference sequence). The CDR3 totals 14 residues. Here the CDR3 reads CASSLGRRGETQYF.

V gene TRBV19 combines with J gene TRBJ1-2; as DNA is missing, the TRBD1 call by TCRdb cannot be tested. Germline loops: CDR1 LNHDA, CDR2 SQIVND (reference sequence). The CDR3 contains 15 residues. This CDR3 reads CASRTLDSSGYGYTF.

The genes are TRBV29-1 and TRBJ2-7; TCRdb's D gene call, TRBD1, goes unchecked for lack of DNA. From germline, CDR1 is SQVTM and CDR2 ANQGSEA. The CDR3 runs 15 residues. CDR3 protein: CSVEASTGPNGEQYF.

CDR3 region: CASRFSPAATYEQYF. The genes are TRBV7-2 and TRBJ2-7; TCRdb calls TRBD2, which cannot be checked without DNA. Germline CDR1 reads SGHTA; CDR2 reads FQGNSA. The CDR3 sequence is 15 residues long.

The chain has TRBV29-1 and TRBJ2-1; the D call of TRBD2 rests on TCRdb alone, since no DNA is present to check it. This CDR3 contains 17 residues. CDR1 and CDR2 from the germline V gene are SQVTM and ANQGSEA. The CDR3 protein is CSVASGGLGISYNEQFF.

The rearrangement joins TRBV10-2 to TRBJ1-1; TCRdb indicates TRBD1, and absent DNA this call remains unverified. The CDR3 has 16 residues. The germline V gene encodes CDR1 WSHSY and CDR2 SAAADI. The CDR3 here is CASGSPSEAVNTEAFF.

The J gene is TRBJ1-2, the V gene TRBV12-3 or TRBV12-4; the D call from TCRdb, TRBD1, cannot be confirmed without DNA. The CDR3 loop spans 11 amino acids. The CDR3 reads CASSRDRYYTF.

The V gene is TRBV5-1, the J gene TRBJ2-1; without DNA, the TCRdb call of TRBD2 cannot be checked. Germline V gives CDR1 SGHRS, CDR2 YFSETQ. The CDR3 length is 18 residues. The CDR3 loop reads CASSPTLTSGGLHNEQFF. Based on the CDR3 plus reference TRBV5-1 and TRBJ2-1, the full variable domain is KAGVTQTPRYLIKTRGQQVTLSCSPISGHRSVSWYQQTPGQGLQFLFEYFSETQRNKGNFPGRFSGRQFSNSRSEMNVSTLELGDSALYLCASSPTLTSGGLHNEQFFGPGTRLTVL.

The chain employs TRBV7-2 and TRBJ2-1; the TCRdb D gene call, TRBD2, has no DNA to confirm it. CDR3 length: 14 residues. Per the germline V gene, CDR1 is SGHTA and CDR2 is FQGNSA. CDR3 sequence reads: CASSLGLVPNEQFF.

The V call is TRBV14, the J call TRBJ1-4. This CDR3 is 15 amino acids long. From germline, CDR1 is SGHDN and CDR2 FVKESK. CDR3 sequence: CASSQSTTVNEKLFF.

V and J are TRBV5-1 and TRBJ2-1. The CDR3 consists of 13 residues. Per germline, CDR1 SGHRS and CDR2 YFSETQ. CDR3 protein: CASSLVSRGEQFF.

The chain employs TRBV2 and TRBJ2-3; TCRdb picks TRBD1, but there is no DNA to check that call. Germline loops: CDR1 SNHLY, CDR2 FYNNEI. This CDR3 spans 14 amino acids. CDR3 sequence: CASGSGAQRYTQYF.

This rearrangement joins TRBV6-1 to TRBJ2-7; the D call from TCRdb, TRBD1, cannot be confirmed without DNA. There are 15 residues in the CDR3. Germline V gene lookup returns CDR1 MNHNS and CDR2 SASEGT. CDR3 loop: CASSIDGTGRYEQYF.

The chain combines TRBV12-3 or TRBV12-4 with TRBJ2-3; TCRdb designates TRBD1, a call that cannot be tested without DNA. This CDR3 is 12 amino acids long. This CDR3 is CASRGGARTQYF.

This chain uses TRBV6-1 with TRBJ2-2; TCRdb's assignment of TRBD2 cannot be checked, as there is no DNA. Germline lookup yields CDR1 MNHNS and CDR2 SASEGT. This CDR3 has 17 residues. This CDR3 is CASSEGGSWTSERELFF.

The J gene is TRBJ1-1, the V gene TRBV19; with no DNA, the TCRdb D assignment of TRBD1 cannot be verified. This CDR3 comprises 15 residues. The germline V gene encodes CDR1 LNHDA and CDR2 SQIVND (reference sequence). CDR3 protein: CASIGYYQGATEAFF.

This rearrangement joins TRBV7-9 to TRBJ2-5. Germline V gene sequence: CDR1 SEHNR, CDR2 FQNEAQ (reference sequence). This CDR3 comprises 13 residues. The CDR3 is CASSLVGVETQYF.

The chain has TRBV19 and TRBJ2-2; TCRdb's D gene call, TRBD2, goes unchecked for lack of DNA. CDR3 length: 19 amino acids. CDR1 and CDR2 from the germline V gene are LNHDA and SQIVND (reference sequence). CDR3 in amino acids: CASSIIGLAGGFNTGELFF.

CDR3 region: CATSDARTGGKDTQYF. This chain joins TRBV24-1 and TRBJ2-3; TCRdb indicates TRBD1, and absent DNA this call remains unverified. The CDR3 has 16 residues. Germline loops: CDR1 KGHDR, CDR2 SFDVKD.

CDR3 loop: CASRLGGAANEKLFF. The chain carries TRBV5-1 and TRBJ1-4; the TRBD1 assignment by TCRdb is unverifiable without DNA. Germline CDR1 and CDR2: SGHRS and YFSETQ. This CDR3 region has 15 residues.

The chain has TRBV5-4 and TRBJ1-1; the D call from TCRdb, TRBD1, cannot be confirmed without DNA. This CDR3 is built from 14 residues. The germline V gene encodes CDR1 SGHNT and CDR2 YYREEE (reference sequence). CDR3: CASSTGPQNTEAFF.

The chain employs TRBV20-1 and TRBJ1-2; the TRBD1 assignment by TCRdb is unverifiable without DNA. The germline V gene has CDR1 DFQATT and CDR2 SNEGSKA (reference sequence). The CDR3 is 14 residues long. The CDR3 protein is CSASGAGGNYGYTF.

V gene TRBV20-1 combines with J gene TRBJ1-2; absent DNA, TCRdb's TRBD1 call cannot be checked. The CDR3 is 16 residues long. The germline gives CDR1 DFQATT, CDR2 SNEGSKA (reference sequence). CDR3 protein: CSARKGQGRNNYGYTF.

The rearrangement uses TRBV24-1 and TRBJ2-5; TCRdb's D call of TRBD1 is untestable without DNA. The CDR3 is 14 amino acids. In germline, CDR1 is KGHDR, CDR2 SFDVKD. CDR3 loop: CATRTGGDKETQYF.

V gene TRBV12-5 combines with J gene TRBJ1-1; TCRdb gives TRBD1 as the D gene, but with no DNA this cannot be confirmed. From germline, CDR1 is LGHNT and CDR2 FRNRAP. The CDR3 sequence is 13 residues long. CDR3 amino acids: CASGTPRGTEAFF.

CDR3 amino acids: CASSPLHEQFF. V usage is TRBV18 and J usage is TRBJ2-1. The CDR3 has 11 amino acids. Germline CDR1 reads KGHSH; CDR2 reads LQKENI.